The rows below give T cell receptor beta chains drawn from one sample of a study of tumor-infiltrating lymphocytes in primary liver carcinoma. Each CDR3 protein gets one entry after TCRdb re-called the multiplex PCR reads with MiXCR. The sample has around 100,000 distinct CDR3 sequences; around 73% are singletons. The sample was liver tumor tissue from sampling region 2. Every receptor here comes from a woman aged 55 to 70 with primary liver carcinoma and hepatitis B virus infection. CDR3s include the opening cysteine and the closing phenylalanine or tryptophan. D genes are given only for firm matches. The size entry is marked missing in some rows and otherwise reads once, few, many or a size class.

>NA|TRBV12-5|once|TRBJ2-6
TGTGATAGTGTGGGACGGGGTTCTGGGGCCAACGTCCTGACTTTC
CDSVGRGSGANVLTF
>TRBD2|TRBV18|NA|TRBJ2-3
TGTGCCAGCTCACCGACTAGCAGTTCAGATACGCAGTATTTT
CASSPTSSSDTQYF
>NA|TRBV6-1|many|TRBJ2-1
TGTGCCAGCAGTGAACAGGACTCTGAGCAGTTCTTC
CASSEQDSEQFF
>NA|TRBV11-2|once|TRBJ2-5
TGTGCCAGCACCTTGGGGCTGGGATCGCGAGAGACCCAGTGCTTC
CASTLGLGSRETQCF
>TRBD2|TRBV29-1|NA|TRBJ2-7
TGCAGCGTGTACCGGGGACTAGCGGGAGTGTTATACGAACAGTACTTC
CSVYRGLAGVLYEQYF
>TRBD1|TRBV12-3/TRBV12-4|NA|TRBJ2-2
TGTGCCAGGAGTGGGACAGGGACTAACACTGGGGAGCTGTTTTTT
CARSGTGTNTGELFF
>TRBD2|TRBV6-2/TRBV6-3|NA|TRBJ2-4
TGTGCCAGCAGTTCGGGGACTAGCGGGATATGTAAAAGCATTCAGTACTTC
CASSSGTSGICKSIQYF
>NA|TRBV11-2|NA|TRBJ1-5
TGTGTCAGCAGCTTAAATCCCGGTGACAATCAGCCCCAGCAATTT
CVSSLNPGDNQPQQF
>TRBD1|TRBV12-3/TRBV12-4|many|TRBJ1-1
TGTGCCAGCAGTTTGACAGGGAGGAACACTGAAGCTTTCTTT
CASSLTGRNTEAFF
>NA|TRBV11-2|NA|TRBJ1-2
TGTACCAGCAGCTTAGATCCGACGAGGGCGCTGCGCTATGGCTACACCTTC
CTSSLDPTRALRYGYTF
>TRBD1|TRBV12-3/TRBV12-4|NA|TRBJ2-7
TGTGGCAGCAGTACCCGGGACAGGGGCCACGAGCTGTACTTC
CGSSTRDRGHELYF
>NA|TRBV6-1|NA|TRBJ2-1
TGTGCCAGCAGTGAAGGACAGTTTGAGTACAATGACCAGATCTTC
CASSEGQFEYNDQIF
>TRBD1|TRBV28|many|TRBJ1-1
TGTGCCAGCAGTGCCATTGGCAGGGGGGAAGCTTTCTTT
CASSAIGRGEAFF
>NA|TRBV11-2|few|TRBJ2-1
TGTGCCGTCAGCTTAGCTCGCCAGCCCGGTAATGAGCAGTTCTTC
CAVSLARQPGNEQFF
>NA|TRBV7-8|NA|TRBJ2-7
TGTGCCAGCAGCTCATCGGGGCTAGTGGTTTACTACGAGCAGTGCTTC
CASSSSGLVVYYEQCF
>NA|TRBV5-4|NA|TRBJ1-6
TGTGCCATCAGCACCGGGTGGGCCCATAATTCACCCCTCCACTTT
CAISTGWAHNSPLHF
>TRBD2|TRBV27|few|TRBJ2-7
TGTGCCAGCAGTTTATCTCAGCTAGCGGGAGTTTCTTACGAGCAGTACTTC
CASSLSQLAGVSYEQYF
>NA|TRBV11-2|NA|TRBJ1-1
TGTGCTGGGAGCTCTAAACAGGCTGAAGCTTTCTTT
CAGSSKQAEAFF
>TRBD1|TRBV28|many|TRBJ1-5
TGTGCCAGCAGGGGGCGGACAGGATGGAGCAATCAGCCCCAGCATTTT
CASRGRTGWSNQPQHF
>NA|TRBV29-1|NA|TRBJ1-6
TGCAGCGTTGAAGTGGCCTCACGGTGGGAAGGAGGTAATTCACCCCTCCACTTT
CSVEVASRWEGGNSPLHF
>NA|TRBV29-1|NA|TRBJ2-3
TGCAGCGCTGACGAACTAGCAGCAGATACACAGTATTTT
CSADELAADTQYF
>NA|TRBV11-2|NA|TRBJ1-1
TGTGCCAGGAGTTTAGTTGTGGAACCTACGGGCACTGAAGCTTTCTTT
CARSLVVEPTGTEAFF
>NA|TRBV11-3|NA|TRBJ2-1
TGTGCCAGAAGCGCGACCAGCGGTGGCCAATACAATGAGCAATTCTTC
CARSATSGGQYNEQFF
>TRBD1|TRBV7-9|NA|TRBJ2-2
TGTGCCAGCAGCCCCCTTCAGGGGGAGCCTGGTCCCTCGAACACCGGGGACCTGTTTTTT
CASSPLQGEPGPSNTGDLFF
>TRBD1|TRBV7-9|once|TRBJ2-7
TGTGCCAGCAGCCCCAGCCGGGACAGAGACTACGAGCAGTACTTC
CASSPSRDRDYEQYF
>NA|TRBV2|NA|TRBJ1-5
TGTACCAGCAGCGCACAGGGAACATATCAGCCCCAGCATTTT
CTSSAQGTYQPQHF
>NA|TRBV11-2|few|TRBJ1-4
TGTACCAGCAGCCCGAGAGGGCCAGGTTTGCTGTTCTTT
CTSSPRGPGLLFF
>NA|TRBV13|NA|TRBJ1-6
TGTGTCAGCAGCTCGACGGGTCCGGGTAGTTCACCCCTCCACTTT
CVSSSTGPGSSPLHF
>NA|TRBV7-3|few|TRBJ2-1
TGTGCCAGCAGCGCCTCTAGGGGCTCCTACAATGAGCAGTTCTTC
CASSASRGSYNEQFF
>NA|TRBV29-1|NA|TRBJ1-1
TGCAGCTCCCGACATTATGGGACCATGAACACTGAAGCCTTCTTT
CSSRHYGTMNTEAFF
>NA|TRBV28|many|TRBJ2-2
TGTGCCAGCAGTTTTGCTCGTGTGAACACCGGGGAGCTGTTTTTT
CASSFARVNTGELFF
>NA|TRBV5-1|many|TRBJ1-1
TGCGCCAGCAGCTTGGGGGGACCCGAATATAATACTGAAGCTTTCTTT
CASSLGGPEYNTEAFF
>NA|TRBV11-2|few|TRBJ2-1
TGTGCCAGCAGCTTGGCACTTAGGAATGAGCGGTTCTTC
CASSLALRNERFF
>NA|TRBV7-3|few|TRBJ2-1
TGTGCCAGCAGTCCGGGGTCCTTTTCCTACAATGAGCAGTTCTTC
CASSPGSFSYNEQFF
>TRBD1|TRBV7-8|NA|TRBJ2-3
TGTGCCGGCAGCCCACCCGGGACAGGGGTTCCAGGTACGCAGTATTTT
CAGSPPGTGVPGTQYF
>TRBD2|TRBV6-6|NA|TRBJ2-1
TGTGCCAGCAATTACTCGGTACTAGCGGGAGGAGCCTACAATGAGCAGTTCTTC
CASNYSVLAGGAYNEQFF
>NA|TRBV28|few|TRBJ1-1
TGTGCCAGCACCTCTCATGGAGGGGCGAACACTGAAGCTTTCTTT
CASTSHGGANTEAFF
>NA|TRBV2|NA|TRBJ2-2
TGTGCCAGCAGTGAGACCGCGAACACCGGGGAGCTGTTTTTT
CASSETANTGELFF
>TRBD2|TRBV7-9|NA|TRBJ2-1
TGTGCCAGCAGCGGGACTAGCGGGAGGTTCAATGAGCAGTTCTTC
CASSGTSGRFNEQFF
>NA|TRBV28|many|TRBJ1-2
TGTGCCAGCAGCCTAACACAGTCGGATGGCTACACCTTC
CASSLTQSDGYTF
>NA|TRBV9|many|TRBJ2-7
TGTGCCAGCAGCGTAGGAGGAGGGGGGGCCTACGAGCAGTACTTC
CASSVGGGGAYEQYF
>NA|TRBV7-8|NA|TRBJ2-2
TGTGCTATCAGCTTAGAGGTCGGGGAGCTGTTTTTT
CAISLEVGELFF
>NA|TRBV28|once|TRBJ2-7
TGTGTCACCGTCAGAGGAACTCTACGGAACAAGCAGTACTTC
CVTVRGTLRNKQYF
>NA|TRBV10-3|many|TRBJ1-5
TGTGCCATCAGTGACGGGGAGGGGGGGCAGCCCCAGCATTTT
CAISDGEGGQPQHF
>TRBD1|TRBV4-1|many|TRBJ1-1
TGCGCCAGCAGCCAGAACAGGGGATCTGAAGCTTTCTTT
CASSQNRGSEAFF
>NA|TRBV5-1|NA|TRBJ2-1
TGCGCCAGCAGCCTGGATGCCGTCCCCGGTTATGCGCAGTTCTTC
CASSLDAVPGYAQFF
>NA|TRBV11-2|NA|TRBJ1-1
TGTACCAGCAGCTTAGATCCAGGAGCAGGAACTGAAGCTTTCTTT
CTSSLDPGAGTEAFF
>NA|TRBV20-1|NA|TRBJ1-4
TGCAGTGCTAGCCCGGAGAATGAAAAACTGTTTTTT
CSASPENEKLFF
>NA|TRBV29-1|few|TRBJ2-5
TGCAGCGTTGGGGGTGGGGGAGCCCGAGAGACCCAGTACTTC
CSVGGGGARETQYF
>NA|TRBV7-8|NA|TRBJ1-6
TGTGCCAGGAGCATTAGGCAGGGTCCGAGTTCACCCCTCCACTTT
CARSIRQGPSSPLHF
>NA|TRBV28|many|TRBJ1-2
TGTGCCAGCAGTCGACAGATATATGGCTACACCTTC
CASSRQIYGYTF
>TRBD2|TRBV11-1|NA|TRBJ2-3
TGTGTCAGCAGCTTATGGCAACGTGCGGGAGAGTCTCACTTC
CVSSLWQRAGESHF
>TRBD1|TRBV11-3|once|TRBJ2-7
TGTGTCAGCAGCACTTGGGACAGCGGTTCCTACGAGCAGTGCTTC
CVSSTWDSGSYEQCF
>TRBD2|TRBV5-1|NA|TRBJ2-1
TGCGCCAGCAACTTGGGCGGGAGCCCATATGAGCAGTTCTTC
CASNLGGSPYEQFF
>TRBD1|TRBV11-3|NA|TRBJ2-7
TGTGTCAGCAGTTCAGGGACAGGGGGCTCCCTCGAGCAGTACTTC
CVSSSGTGGSLEQYF
>TRBD2|TRBV12-3/TRBV12-4|NA|TRBJ2-1
TGTGCCAGCACCGATCAGCGGGAGATCAATGAGCAGTTGTTC
CASTDQREINEQLF
>TRBD1|TRBV9|NA|TRBJ1-3
TGTGCCAGCAGCGCATCAAAAGCCACAGGGGGGAACACCATATATTTT
CASSASKATGGNTIYF